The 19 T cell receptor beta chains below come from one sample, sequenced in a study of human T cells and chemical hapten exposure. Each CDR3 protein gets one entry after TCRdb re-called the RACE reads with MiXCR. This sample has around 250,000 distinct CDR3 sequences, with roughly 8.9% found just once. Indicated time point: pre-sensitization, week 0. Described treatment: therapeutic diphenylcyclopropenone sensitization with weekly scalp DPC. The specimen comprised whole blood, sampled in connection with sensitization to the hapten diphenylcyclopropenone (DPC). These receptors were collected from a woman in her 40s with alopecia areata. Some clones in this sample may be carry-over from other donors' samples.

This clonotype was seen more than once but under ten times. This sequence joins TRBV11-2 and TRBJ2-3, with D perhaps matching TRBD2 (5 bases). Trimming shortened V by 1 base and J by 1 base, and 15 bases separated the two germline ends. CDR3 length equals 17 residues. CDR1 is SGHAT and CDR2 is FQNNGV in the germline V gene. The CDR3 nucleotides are TGTGCCAGCAGCTTAGGAGGCGGCGGGCTCCGCACAGATACGCAGTATTTT. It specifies CASSLGGGGLRTDTQYF.

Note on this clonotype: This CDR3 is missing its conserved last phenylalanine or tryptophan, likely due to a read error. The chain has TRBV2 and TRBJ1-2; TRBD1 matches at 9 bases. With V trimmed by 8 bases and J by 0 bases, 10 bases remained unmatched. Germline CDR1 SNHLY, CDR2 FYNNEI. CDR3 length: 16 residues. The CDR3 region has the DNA TGTGCCAGCGGGACAGGGCAGGACAAAGCTAACTATGGCTACACCATC. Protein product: CASGTGQDKANYGYTI.

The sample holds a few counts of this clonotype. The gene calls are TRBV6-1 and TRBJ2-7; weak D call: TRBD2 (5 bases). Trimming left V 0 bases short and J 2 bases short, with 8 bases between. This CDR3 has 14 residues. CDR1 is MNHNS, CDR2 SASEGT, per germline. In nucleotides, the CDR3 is TGTGCCAGCAGTGAAGCGGGAGCCCCCTACGAGCAGTACTTC. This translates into CASSEAGAPYEQYF.

The CDR3 spells CSVSVSGRAYEQYF. The CDR3 nucleotides read TGCAGCGTTTCTGTTAGCGGGAGGGCCTACGAGCAGTACTTC. J is TRBJ2-7 and V is TRBV29-1, with TRBD2 identical over 11 bases. The V gene end was trimmed by 5 bases and the J gene end by 2 bases; junction bases not matched to a gene: 5. CDR1 and CDR2 from the germline V gene are SQVTM and ANQGSEA. The CDR3 is 14 residues long.

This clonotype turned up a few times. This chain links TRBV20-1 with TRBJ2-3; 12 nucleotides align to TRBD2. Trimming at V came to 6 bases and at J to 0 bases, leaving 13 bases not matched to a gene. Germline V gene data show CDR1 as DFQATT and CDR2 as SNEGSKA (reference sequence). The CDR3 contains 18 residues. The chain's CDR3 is CSAPRPLAGGPSTDTQYF. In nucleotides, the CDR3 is TGCAGTGCCCCCCGCCCGCTAGCGGGAGGGCCGAGCACAGATACGCAGTATTTT.

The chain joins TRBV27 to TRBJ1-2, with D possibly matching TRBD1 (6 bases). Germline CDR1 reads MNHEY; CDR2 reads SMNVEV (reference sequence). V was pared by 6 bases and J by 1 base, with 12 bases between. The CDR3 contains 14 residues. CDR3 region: CASSGTTHNYGYTF. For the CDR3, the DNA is TGTGCCAGCAGCGGGACAACCCATAACTATGGCTACACCTTC.

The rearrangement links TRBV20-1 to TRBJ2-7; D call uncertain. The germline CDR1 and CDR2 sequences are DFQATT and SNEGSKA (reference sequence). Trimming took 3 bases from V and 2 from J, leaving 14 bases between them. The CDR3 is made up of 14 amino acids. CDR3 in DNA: TGCAGTGCTAGTGAGCCAGTAAAGACCTACGAGCAGTACTTC. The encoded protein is CSASEPVKTYEQYF.

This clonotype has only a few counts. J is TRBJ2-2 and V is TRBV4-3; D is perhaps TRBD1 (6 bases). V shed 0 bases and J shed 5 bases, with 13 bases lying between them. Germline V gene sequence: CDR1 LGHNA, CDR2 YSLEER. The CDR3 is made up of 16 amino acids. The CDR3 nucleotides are TGCGCCAGCAGCCAAGAGCACAGGGCGACTACCGGGGAGCTGTTTTTT. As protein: CASSQEHRATTGELFF.

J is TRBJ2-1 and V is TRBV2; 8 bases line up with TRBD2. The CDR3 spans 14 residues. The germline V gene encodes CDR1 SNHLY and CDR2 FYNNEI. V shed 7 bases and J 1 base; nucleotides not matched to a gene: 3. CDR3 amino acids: CASTGTRSYNEQFF. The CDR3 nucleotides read TGTGCCAGCACCGGGACTAGATCCTACAATGAGCAGTTCTTC.

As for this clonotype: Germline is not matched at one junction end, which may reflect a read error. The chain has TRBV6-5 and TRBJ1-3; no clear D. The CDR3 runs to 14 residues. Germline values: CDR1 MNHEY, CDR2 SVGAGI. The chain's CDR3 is CASSNSGSGNTIYF. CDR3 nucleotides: TGTGCCAGCAGTAACTCAGGCTCTGGAAACACCATATATTTT.

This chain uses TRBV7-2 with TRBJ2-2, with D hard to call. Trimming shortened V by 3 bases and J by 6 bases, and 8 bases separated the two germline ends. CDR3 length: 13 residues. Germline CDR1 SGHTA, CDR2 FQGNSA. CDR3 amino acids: CASSLQGSGELFF. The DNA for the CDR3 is TGTGCCAGCAGCTTGCAAGGGTCCGGGGAGCTGTTTTTT.

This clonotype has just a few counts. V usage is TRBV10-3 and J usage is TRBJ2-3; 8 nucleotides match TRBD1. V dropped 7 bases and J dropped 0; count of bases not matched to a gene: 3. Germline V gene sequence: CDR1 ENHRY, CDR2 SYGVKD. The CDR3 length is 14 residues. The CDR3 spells CAINRDRSTDTQYF. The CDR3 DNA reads TGTGCCATCAACCGGGACAGGAGCACAGATACGCAGTATTTT.

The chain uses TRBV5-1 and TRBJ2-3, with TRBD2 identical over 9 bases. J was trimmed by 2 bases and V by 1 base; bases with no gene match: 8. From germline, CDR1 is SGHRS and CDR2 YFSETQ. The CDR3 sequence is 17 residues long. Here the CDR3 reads CASSLSGTSLITDTQYF. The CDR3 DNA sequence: TGCGCCAGCAGCTTGTCCGGGACTAGCCTGATCACAGATACGCAGTATTTT.

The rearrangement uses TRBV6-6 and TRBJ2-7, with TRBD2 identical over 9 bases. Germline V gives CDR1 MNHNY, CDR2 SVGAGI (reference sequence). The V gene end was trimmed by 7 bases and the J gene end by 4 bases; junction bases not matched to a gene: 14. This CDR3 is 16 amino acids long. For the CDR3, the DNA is TGTGCCAGCACCCGGGGGCTAGCGGGGATATCTTACGAGCAGTACTTC. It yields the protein CASTRGLAGISYEQYF.

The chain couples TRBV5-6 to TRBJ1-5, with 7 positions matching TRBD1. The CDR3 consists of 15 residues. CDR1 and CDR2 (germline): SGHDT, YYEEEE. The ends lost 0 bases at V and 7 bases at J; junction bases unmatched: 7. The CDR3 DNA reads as TGTGCCAGCAGCTTGGGACAGGGTGGAGAACAGCCCCAGCATTTT. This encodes CASSLGQGGEQPQHF.

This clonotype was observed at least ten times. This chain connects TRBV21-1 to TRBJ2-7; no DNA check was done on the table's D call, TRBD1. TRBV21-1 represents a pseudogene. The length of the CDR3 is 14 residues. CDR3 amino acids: CASSKKARGYEQYF. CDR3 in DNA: TGTGCCAGCAGCAAAAAGGCTCGGGGGTACGAGCAGTACTTC.

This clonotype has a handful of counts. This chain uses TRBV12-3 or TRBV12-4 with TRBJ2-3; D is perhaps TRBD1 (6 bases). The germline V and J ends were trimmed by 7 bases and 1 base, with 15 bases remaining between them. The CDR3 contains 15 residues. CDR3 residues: CASILSTGRTDTQYF. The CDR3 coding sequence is TGTGCCAGCATCCTCTCGACAGGTCGCACAGATACGCAGTATTTT.

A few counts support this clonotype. CDR3 in amino acids: CASSVTGAIPSYNEQFF. CDR3 DNA sequence: TGTGCCAGCAGCGTAACAGGGGCGATACCCTCCTACAATGAGCAGTTCTTC. The V call is TRBV9, the J call TRBJ2-1, with 7 bases that match TRBD1. Germline loops: CDR1 SGDLS, CDR2 YYNGEE. The length of the CDR3 is 17 residues. V lost 1 base, J lost 0 bases, and 7 bases stayed unmatched. Complete variable domain (other parts from reference TRBV9 and TRBJ2-1): DSGVTQTPKHLITATGQRVTLRCSPRSGDLSVYWYQQSLDQGLQFLIQYYNGEERAKGNILERFSAQQFPDLHSELNLSSLELGDSALYFCASSVTGAIPSYNEQFFGPGTRLTVL.

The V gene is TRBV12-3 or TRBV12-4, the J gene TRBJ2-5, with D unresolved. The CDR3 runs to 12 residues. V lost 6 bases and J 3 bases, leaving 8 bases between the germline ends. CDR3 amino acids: CASSNSEETQYF. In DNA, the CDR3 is TGTGCCAGCAGCAACTCGGAAGAGACCCAGTACTTC.